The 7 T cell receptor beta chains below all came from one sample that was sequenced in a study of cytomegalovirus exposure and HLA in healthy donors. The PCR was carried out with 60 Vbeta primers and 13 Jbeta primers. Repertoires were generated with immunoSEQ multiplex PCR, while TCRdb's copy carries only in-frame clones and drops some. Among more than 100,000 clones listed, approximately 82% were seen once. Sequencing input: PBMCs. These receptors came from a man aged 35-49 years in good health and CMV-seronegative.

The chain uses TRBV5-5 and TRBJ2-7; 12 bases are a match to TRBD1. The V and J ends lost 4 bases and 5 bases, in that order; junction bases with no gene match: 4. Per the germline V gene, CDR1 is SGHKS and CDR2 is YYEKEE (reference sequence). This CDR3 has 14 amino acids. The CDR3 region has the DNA TGTGCCAGCAGCGCGGGACAGGGGGCCGACGAGCAGTACTTC. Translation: CASSAGQGADEQYF.

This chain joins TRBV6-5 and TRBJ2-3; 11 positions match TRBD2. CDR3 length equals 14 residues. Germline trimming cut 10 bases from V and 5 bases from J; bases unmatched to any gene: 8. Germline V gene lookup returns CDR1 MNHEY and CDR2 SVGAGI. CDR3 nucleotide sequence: TGTGCCACCTCTACTAGCGGGAGTGGAGATACGCAGTATTTT. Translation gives CATSTSGSGDTQYF.

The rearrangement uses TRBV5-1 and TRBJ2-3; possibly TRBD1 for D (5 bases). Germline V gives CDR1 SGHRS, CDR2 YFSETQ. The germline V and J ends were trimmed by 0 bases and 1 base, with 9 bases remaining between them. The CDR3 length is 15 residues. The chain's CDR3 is CASSLEATGTDTQYF. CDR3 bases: TGCGCCAGCAGCTTGGAGGCGACAGGCACAGATACGCAGTATTTT.

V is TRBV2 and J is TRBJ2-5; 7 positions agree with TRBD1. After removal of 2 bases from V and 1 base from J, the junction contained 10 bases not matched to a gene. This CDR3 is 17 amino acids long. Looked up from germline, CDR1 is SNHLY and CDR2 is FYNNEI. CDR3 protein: CASSEPRQGYLQETQYF. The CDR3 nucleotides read TGTGCCAGCAGTGAACCTCGACAGGGTTACCTCCAAGAGACCCAGTACTTC.

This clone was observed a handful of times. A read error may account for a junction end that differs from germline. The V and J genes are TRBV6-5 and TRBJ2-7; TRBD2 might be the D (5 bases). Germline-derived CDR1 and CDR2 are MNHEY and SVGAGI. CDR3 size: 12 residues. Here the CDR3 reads CAISDPGEEQYF. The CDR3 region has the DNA TGTGCCATCAGTGATCCCGGGGAGGAGCAGTACTTC.

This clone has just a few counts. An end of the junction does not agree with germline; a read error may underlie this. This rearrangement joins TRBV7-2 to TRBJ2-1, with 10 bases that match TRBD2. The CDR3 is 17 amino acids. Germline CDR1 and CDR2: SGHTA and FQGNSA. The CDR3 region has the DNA TGTGCCAGCAGGTTAGCGGGAGGAGGGTTCTCCTACAATGAGCAGTTCTTC. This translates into CASRLAGGGFSYNEQFF.

CDR3 protein: CASRFGTGPYEQYF. In DNA form, the CDR3 reads TGCGCCAGCAGGTTCGGGACAGGACCCTACGAGCAGTACTTC. V gene TRBV5-1 combines with J gene TRBJ2-7; 8 positions agree with TRBD1. Germline CDR1 is SGHRS and CDR2 is YFSETQ. This CDR3 has 14 amino acids. The junction had 6 bases not matched to a gene; V was cut back by 5 bases and J by 2 bases.